This passage covers 4 T cell receptor beta chains from one sample sequenced in a study of blood T cells in healthy people across ages. With a J-beta primer mix and a sample-barcoded 5' primer, a second PCR ran 7 to 11 cycles. TCRdb fed the 5' RACE reads into MiXCR, producing one record per CDR3 protein. The sample consists of 850,000 to 1,000,000 distinct CDR3 sequences, just over 50% of them appearing once. The sample taken for sequencing was blood. The receptors were gathered from a woman between 55 and 75 years old in good health.

The V gene is TRBV5-1, the J gene TRBJ2-7, with 8 bases that match TRBD1. V shed 1 base and J 5 bases; nucleotides not matched to a gene: 5. Germline loops: CDR1 SGHRS, CDR2 YFSETQ. The CDR3 has 14 residues. Here the CDR3 reads CASSLSQGQDEQYF. For the CDR3, the DNA is TGCGCCAGCAGCTTGAGTCAGGGACAGGACGAGCAGTACTTC.

This sequence joins TRBV28 and TRBJ2-7, with TRBD1 matching 10 bases. The CDR3 has 15 amino acids. Germline assignment: CDR1 MDHEN and CDR2 SYDVKM. Losses at the gene ends were 7 bases for V and 2 bases for J; bases not matched to a gene: 8. This chain's CDR3 is CASNAPGTGAYEQYF. The CDR3 DNA sequence: TGTGCCAGCAACGCCCCCGGGACAGGGGCCTACGAGCAGTACTTC.

The gene calls are TRBV20-1 and TRBJ1-2; possibly TRBD1 for D (5 bases). This CDR3 is built from 13 residues. Trimming removed 3 bases from V and 6 bases from J, with 14 bases in between. The germline CDR1 and CDR2 sequences are DFQATT and SNEGSKA (reference sequence). Here the CDR3 DNA reads TGCAGTGCTAGCACCGGGACCTCGAATGGCTACACCTTC. Translating it yields CSASTGTSNGYTF.

The table lists this clonotype with a few counts. The chain has TRBV5-6 and TRBJ1-5; D is ambiguous. Trimming left V 0 bases short and J 6 bases short, with 7 bases between. This CDR3 has 13 residues. Germline V lookup: CDR1 SGHDT, CDR2 YYEEEE. CDR3 residues: CASSLGVGQPQHF. CDR3 bases: TGTGCCAGCAGCTTGGGGGTCGGTCAGCCCCAGCATTTT.